These T cell receptor beta chains were read from a single sample in a study of shared clonotypes between healthy human individuals. Repertoires were generated with immunoSEQ multiplex PCR, while TCRdb's copy carries only in-frame clones and drops some. This table holds approximately 2.3 million clones, 80% to 95% found once. The specimen sequenced was naive CD4+ T cells from PBMCs. These receptors came from a man aged 18 to 30 in good health. Some clones in this sample may be carry-over from other donors' samples. Each CDR3 is given with its conserved first and last residue. D genes are given only for firm matches. Not every row has a clone size; where given, it reads once, few, many or a size class.

j_call: TRBJ2-1
v_call: TRBV5-1
clone_size: NA
d_call: NA
cdr3_aa: CASSGSGSYNEQFF
cdr3_nt: TGCGCCAGCAGCGGGAGCGGGTCCTACAATGAGCAGTTCTTC

j_call: TRBJ2-5
v_call: TRBV2
clone_size: NA
d_call: TRBD2
cdr3_aa: CASTGGGTIGTQYF
cdr3_nt: TGTGCCAGCACAGGCGGGGGGACGATAGGAACCCAGTACTTC

j_call: TRBJ2-1
v_call: TRBV7-3
clone_size: once
d_call: NA
cdr3_aa: CASSPRDTTQGQFF
cdr3_nt: TGTGCCAGCAGCCCACGCGATACGACACAAGGGCAGTTCTTC

j_call: TRBJ1-2
v_call: TRBV28
clone_size: NA
d_call: NA
cdr3_aa: CASSFPTTRVGYTF
cdr3_nt: TGTGCCAGCAGTTTCCCCACGACAAGGGTTGGCTACACCTTC

j_call: TRBJ2-7
v_call: TRBV11-2
clone_size: NA
d_call: NA
cdr3_aa: CASSLEGGDTYEQYF
cdr3_nt: TGTGCCAGCAGCTTGGAGGGGGGCGATACCTACGAGCAGTACTTC

j_call: TRBJ2-6
v_call: TRBV18
clone_size: NA
d_call: TRBD1
cdr3_aa: CASSQGRDRGLSSDGANVLTF
cdr3_nt: TGTGCCAGCTCACAGGGCCGGGACAGGGGGCTTTCATCAGATGGGGCCAACGTCCTGACTTTC

j_call: TRBJ1-5
v_call: TRBV27
clone_size: NA
d_call: TRBD1
cdr3_aa: CASSSLQGNQPQHF
cdr3_nt: TGTGCCAGCAGTTCCTTACAGGGGAATCAGCCCCAGCATTTT

j_call: TRBJ1-2
v_call: TRBV28
clone_size: NA
d_call: TRBD1
cdr3_aa: CASSARGRAGYTF
cdr3_nt: TGTGCCAGCAGTGCTAGGGGGCGGGCTGGCTACACCTTC

j_call: TRBJ2-5
v_call: TRBV7-9
clone_size: NA
d_call: TRBD1
cdr3_aa: CASSLGQGARKETQYF
cdr3_nt: TGTGCCAGCAGCTTAGGACAGGGGGCGAGAAAAGAGACCCAGTACTTC

j_call: TRBJ2-1
v_call: TRBV28
clone_size: once
d_call: TRBD2
cdr3_aa: CASSTIARGTSGSNYNEQFF
cdr3_nt: TGTGCCAGCAGTACCATCGCCCGCGGGACTAGCGGGAGCAACTACAATGAGCAGTTCTTC

j_call: TRBJ2-3
v_call: TRBV30
clone_size: NA
d_call: NA
cdr3_aa: CAWIPLGGTDTQYF
cdr3_nt: TGTGCCTGGATCCCCCTAGGGGGTACAGATACGCAGTATTTT

j_call: TRBJ1-2
v_call: TRBV5-6
clone_size: NA
d_call: NA
cdr3_aa: CASSGQWWGTIGYTF
cdr3_nt: TGTGCCAGCTCAGGTCAGTGGTGGGGGACCATCGGCTACACCTTC

j_call: TRBJ1-1
v_call: TRBV21-1
clone_size: NA
d_call: NA
cdr3_aa: CASSKAGGDNTEAFF
cdr3_nt: TGTGCCAGCAGCAAAGCGGGGGGGGATAACACTGAAGCTTTCTTT

j_call: TRBJ2-7
v_call: TRBV5-1
clone_size: NA
d_call: TRBD1
cdr3_aa: CASSLITGGPYEQYF
cdr3_nt: TGCGCCAGCAGCTTGATTACAGGGGGTCCCTACGAGCAGTACTTC